The 32 T cell receptor beta chains given below trace back to one sample, sequenced in a study of blood T cell repertoires in COVID-19. Data came from immunoSEQ multiplex PCR; TCRdb stores just in-frame clones and leaves some out. This table holds 210,000 or so clones, 90% found once. Sequencing was done on a sample of peripheral blood. Receptors were obtained from a middle-aged man with acute or convalescent COVID-19.

This chain connects TRBV6-2 or TRBV6-3 to TRBJ2-6; TRBD1 aligns across 7 bases. The J segment lost 4 bases and the V segment lost 5 bases, leaving 8 bases of the junction unmatched. The germline V gene encodes CDR1 MNHEY and CDR2 SVGEGT. The CDR3 is 16 residues long. The CDR3 region has the DNA TGTGCCAGCAGTAATAAAGGACAGGCGGGGGCCAACGTCCTGACTTTC. This gives the protein CASSNKGQAGANVLTF.

The J gene is TRBJ2-2, the V gene TRBV7-9, with no clear D. The CDR3 is 14 amino acids. The germline V gene encodes CDR1 SEHNR and CDR2 FQNEAQ (reference sequence). Trimming left V 3 bases short and J 6 bases short, with 11 bases between. The CDR3: CASSFSPSSGELFF. The CDR3, as DNA: TGTGCCAGCAGCTTTAGCCCGTCGTCCGGGGAGCTGTTTTTT.

V usage is TRBV11-2 and J usage is TRBJ2-1, with 7 positions matching TRBD2. Germline assignment: CDR1 SGHAT and CDR2 FQNNGV. CDR3 length: 18 amino acids. V gave up 4 bases and J gave up 9 bases; unmatched junction bases: 21. The CDR3 DNA is TGTGCCAGCAGCTCACCCCGTTTGGGAGGGTTTTTGGAGCTTGAGCAGTTCTTC. As protein: CASSSPRLGGFLELEQFF.

The chain is built from TRBV15 and TRBJ2-7; possible D gene TRBD2, 5 bases. The V gene lost 2 bases and the J gene lost 7 bases, with 18 bases spanning the gap. CDR3 length equals 15 residues. Germline V gene data show CDR1 as LNHNV and CDR2 as YYDKDF (reference sequence). For the CDR3, the DNA is TGTGCCACCAGCAGATCCCCGGAGGAAACCTTTGAGCAGTACTTC. Its translation: CATSRSPEETFEQYF.

V is TRBV9 and J is TRBJ2-3, with a weak D call TRBD2 (5 bases). This CDR3 region has 15 residues. Germline V gene lookup returns CDR1 SGDLS and CDR2 YYNGEE. V lost 0 bases, J lost 2 bases, and 10 bases lay in between. The CDR3 DNA reads TGTGCCAGCAGCGTAGCTGGGAGAGACACAGATACGCAGTATTTT. As protein: CASSVAGRDTDTQYF.

The V gene is TRBV27, the J gene TRBJ1-2, with 8 bases matching TRBD1. V was pared by 3 bases and J by 0 bases, with 6 bases of the junction left unmatched. This CDR3 has 16 residues. From germline, CDR1 is MNHEY and CDR2 SMNVEV (reference sequence). CDR3 coding DNA: TGTGCCAGCAGTTTCACAGGGGGAGTATCTAACTATGGCTACACCTTC. Protein product: CASSFTGGVSNYGYTF.

The CDR3 bases are TGTGCCATCAGTGAAGGAAGAAGGCAGGGTAACAATGAGCAGTTCTTC. Translating it yields CAISEGRRQGNNEQFF. The chain joins TRBV10-3 to TRBJ2-1; maybe TRBD1 (5 bases). This CDR3 is built from 16 residues. V gave up 3 bases and J gave up 5 bases, with 17 bases separating them. Germline V gene sequence: CDR1 ENHRY, CDR2 SYGVKD.

This clone was seen once. The V and J genes are TRBV5-1 and TRBJ1-1; D is unresolved. This CDR3 spans 13 amino acids. CDR1 SGHRS and CDR2 YFSETQ come from the germline V gene. The ends were cut back, 0 bases at V and 5 bases at J, with 8 bases in the middle. The CDR3 here is CASSLGAGTEAFF. The DNA of the CDR3 is TGCGCCAGCAGCTTGGGGGCTGGGACTGAAGCTTTCTTT. Full variable domain (rest looked up from reference TRBV5-1 and TRBJ1-1): KAGVTQTPRYLIKTRGQQVTLSCSPISGHRSVSWYQQTPGQGLQFLFEYFSETQRNKGNFPGRFSGRQFSNSRSEMNVSTLELGDSALYLCASSLGAGTEAFFGQGTRLTVV.

The J gene is TRBJ1-2, the V gene TRBV6-5, with 10 bases that match TRBD1. The germline gives CDR1 MNHEY, CDR2 SVGAGI. The trim removed 2 bases at V and 6 bases at J, leaving 3 bases unmatched. This CDR3 comprises 14 residues. As DNA, the CDR3 is TGTGCCAGCAGTTACGACAGGGGGCGCGATGGCTACACCTTC. Its protein is CASSYDRGRDGYTF.

The genes are TRBV6-5 and TRBJ1-1; D is possibly TRBD1 (5 bases). The germline CDR1 and CDR2 sequences are MNHEY and SVGAGI. The V end lost 8 bases, the J end lost 5 bases, and 15 bases lay between the germline ends. The CDR3 runs 13 residues. The CDR3 loop is CASFDGGRTEAFF. CDR3 coding DNA: TGTGCCAGCTTCGACGGGGGAAGAACTGAAGCTTTCTTT.

The DNA of the CDR3 is TGTGCCAGCAGCCAAGCCCCAGGGGGCACCGGGGAGCTGTTTTTT. It encodes CASSQAPGGTGELFF. The rearrangement uses TRBV4-2 and TRBJ2-2, with TRBD1 matching over 7 bases. CDR3 length equals 15 residues. V lost 1 base and J lost 4; bases outside the gene matches: 3. The germline V gene has CDR1 LGHNA and CDR2 YNFKEQ.

CDR3 loop: CASSLSLRSPYNEQFF. The CDR3 DNA sequence: TGTGCCAGCAGTTTATCATTGAGGTCCCCCTACAATGAGCAGTTCTTC. V gene TRBV27 combines with J gene TRBJ2-1; D gene unclear. The V end lost 0 bases, the J end lost 2 bases, and 11 bases lay between the germline ends. In germline, CDR1 is MNHEY, CDR2 SMNVEV (reference sequence). The CDR3 runs to 16 residues.

This chain links TRBV9 with TRBJ2-1, with D possibly being TRBD2 (5 bases). The CDR3 runs to 15 residues. The V end was cut by 4 bases, the J end by 4 bases, with 15 bases between. Germline V gene data show CDR1 as SGDLS and CDR2 as YYNGEE. The DNA for the CDR3 is TGTGCCAGCAGCCTCAGTCTAGCAGAATACAATGAGCAGTTCTTC. Encoded protein: CASSLSLAEYNEQFF.

This clone was detected once. The chain employs TRBV5-5 and TRBJ1-6; no clear D gene. V was shortened by 1 base and J by 7 bases, with 12 bases between the two germline ends. The CDR3 is made up of 15 amino acids. Germline values: CDR1 SGHKS, CDR2 YYEKEE (reference sequence). In DNA form, the CDR3 reads TGTGCCAGCAGCTTGTACGCAGCTAGCAATTCACCCCTCCACTTT. The encoded protein is CASSLYAASNSPLHF.

The rearrangement links TRBV19 to TRBJ1-5; D not resolved. Germline-derived CDR1 and CDR2 are LNHDA and SQIVND (reference sequence). This CDR3 comprises 16 residues. V dropped 8 bases and J dropped 2 bases, with 19 bases sitting between them. CDR3 in DNA: TGTGCCAGTGTACGAGGAACGGGGAGTGGCAATCAGCCCCAGCATTTT. Its protein product is CASVRGTGSGNQPQHF. Supplemented by reference TRBV19 and TRBJ1-5, the full variable domain reads DGGITQSPKYLFRKEGQNVTLSCEQNLNHDAMYWYRQDPGQGLRLIYYSQIVNDFQKGDIAEGYSVSREKKESFPLTVTSAQKNPTAFYLCASVRGTGSGNQPQHFGDGTRLSIL.

The DNA of the CDR3 is TGCGCCAGCAGCCGAGGCGGGACCGGGGAGCTGTTTTTT. Its protein is CASSRGGTGELFF. The chain recombines TRBV4-1 with TRBJ2-2, with D possibly being TRBD2 (5 bases). The CDR3 has 13 residues. Trimming removed 4 bases from V and 5 bases from J, with 8 bases in between. Germline values: CDR1 MGHRA, CDR2 YSYEKL.

The rearrangement links TRBV19 to TRBJ2-6, with D perhaps matching TRBD1 (5 bases). The CDR3 is 14 amino acids. Germline V gene lookup returns CDR1 LNHDA and CDR2 SQIVND (reference sequence). Trimming cost V 6 bases and J 2 bases, with 8 bases left between them. CDR3 in DNA: TGTGCCAGTAGACCAGGGCCTGGGGCCAACGTCCTGACTTTC. It codes for CASRPGPGANVLTF.

V usage is TRBV29-1 and J usage is TRBJ2-1, with D possibly TRBD1 on 5 matching bases. Germline V gene data show CDR1 as SQVTM and CDR2 as ANQGSEA. The CDR3 sequence is 12 residues long. The CDR3 DNA reads TGCGGAGCGCGGTCAGGGTCGGACGAGCAGTTCTTC. Amino acids: CGARSGSDEQFF.

This rearrangement joins TRBV19 to TRBJ1-5; D is unclear. Looked up from germline, CDR1 is LNHDA and CDR2 is SQIVND (reference sequence). CDR3 size: 15 residues. Trimming stripped 5 bases from V and 4 bases from J, with 15 bases between. CDR3 loop: CASSEGSRSNQPQHF. The CDR3 DNA is TGTGCCAGTAGTGAGGGTAGCCGCTCAAATCAGCCCCAGCATTTT.

The rearrangement links TRBV7-9 to TRBJ1-2; 7 bases match TRBD1. The CDR3 spans 15 residues. V was pared by 3 bases and J by 5 bases, with 9 bases of the junction left unmatched. Germline lookup yields CDR1 SEHNR and CDR2 FQNEAQ (reference sequence). In nucleotides, the CDR3 is TGTGCCAGCAGCTTGGGGGACAGTGGGATGTATGGCTACACCTTC. This gives the protein CASSLGDSGMYGYTF.

V is TRBV19 and J is TRBJ2-3; 15 positions match TRBD2. The CDR3 loop spans 15 amino acids. The J segment lost 6 bases and the V segment lost 10 bases, leaving 8 bases of the junction unmatched. The germline gives CDR1 LNHDA, CDR2 SQIVND (reference sequence). Written as DNA, the CDR3 is TGTGCCACTACCTACGGGACTAGCGGGGGGGATACGCAGTATTTT. Protein sequence: CATTYGTSGGDTQYF.

This chain uses TRBV20-1 with TRBJ1-1, with D perhaps TRBD1 (5 bases). The length of the CDR3 is 16 residues. Between the trimmed V and J ends, which lost 3 bases and 0 bases, there was a span of 17 bases. The germline V gene has CDR1 DFQATT and CDR2 SNEGSKA (reference sequence). DNA for the CDR3: TGCAGTGCTAGTAGGGGAAGAATTTCAGTGAACACTGAAGCTTTCTTT. Encoded protein: CSASRGRISVNTEAFF.

A single count supports this clone. The chain carries TRBV30 and TRBJ1-5, with D possibly TRBD1 on 5 matching bases. Germline V CDR1 and CDR2: GTSNPN, SVGIG (reference sequence). CDR3 length: 17 amino acids. Trimming removed 2 bases at V and 2 bases at J, with 19 bases between. CDR3 protein: CAWSPRRGGVGNQPQHF. The CDR3 region has the DNA TGTGCCTGGAGTCCCCGACGGGGGGGAGTTGGCAATCAGCCCCAGCATTTT.

The V and J genes are TRBV20-1 and TRBJ2-3, with D perhaps TRBD1 (5 bases). The V and J ends lost 3 bases and 4 bases respectively, with 17 bases between them. The V gene's germline CDR1 is DFQATT and CDR2 SNEGSKA (reference sequence). There are 15 residues in the CDR3. The CDR3 protein is CSASRANRHADTQYF. The CDR3 DNA reads TGCAGTGCTAGTAGGGCGAACAGGCATGCAGATACGCAGTATTTT.

CDR3 bases: TGTGCCATCAGTGAATTCAGCCAAGAGGATGGCTACACCTTC. Translation gives CAISEFSQEDGYTF. The V gene is TRBV10-3, the J gene TRBJ1-2; D remains ambiguous. V was trimmed by 3 bases and J by 6 bases, leaving 14 bases between them. Germline V gene sequence: CDR1 ENHRY, CDR2 SYGVKD. CDR3 length equals 14 residues.

V is TRBV6-2 or TRBV6-3 and J is TRBJ2-5, with a possible D match to TRBD1 (5 bases). In germline, CDR1 is MNHEY, CDR2 SVGEGT. The length of the CDR3 is 15 residues. V lost 6 bases, J lost 1 base, and 15 bases lay in between. The CDR3 loop is CASSWARQTQETQYF. The CDR3 nucleotides read TGTGCCAGCAGCTGGGCGCGACAGACCCAAGAGACCCAGTACTTC.

The CDR3 reads CASSPYSAGTYNEQFF. The CDR3 DNA sequence: TGTGCCAGCAGCCCCTATTCTGCGGGAACCTACAATGAGCAGTTCTTC. The chain carries TRBV5-6 and TRBJ2-1, with D maybe TRBD2 (6 bases). This CDR3 spans 16 amino acids. Germline CDR1 SGHDT, CDR2 YYEEEE. Trimming took 4 bases from V and 2 from J, leaving 16 bases between them.

V is TRBV7-9 and J is TRBJ1-1; 9 bases agree with TRBD1. Germline lookup yields CDR1 SEHNR and CDR2 FQNEAQ (reference sequence). This CDR3 is built from 17 residues. Trimming cost V 5 bases and J 2 bases; bases outside gene matches: 12. The CDR3, as DNA: TGTGCCAGCAGCCCCCCCCGGTGGGGACAGGGAAACACTGAAGCTTTCTTT. It translates to CASSPPRWGQGNTEAFF.

The chain carries TRBV18 and TRBJ1-4; unclear D gene. Trimming removed 2 bases from V and 6 bases from J, with 10 bases in between. CDR1 KGHSH and CDR2 LQKENI come from the germline V gene. The CDR3 is made up of 14 amino acids. CDR3 coding DNA: TGTGCCAGCTCACCAGGAGTCGGAGATGAAAAACTGTTTTTT. It encodes CASSPGVGDEKLFF.

The V and J genes are TRBV28 and TRBJ1-5; the D is unclear. The CDR3 contains 15 residues. V lost 6 bases to trimming and J lost 2 bases, with 14 bases between them. Germline CDR1 and CDR2: MDHEN and SYDVKM. The chain's CDR3 is CASRTGGSGNQPQHF. Written as DNA, the CDR3 is TGTGCCAGCAGAACTGGAGGGTCGGGCAATCAGCCCCAGCATTTT.

The V gene is TRBV30, the J gene TRBJ1-2, with D perhaps matching TRBD1 (6 bases). The CDR3 has 13 amino acids. V shed 4 bases and J shed 2 bases, with 11 bases lying between them. The germline gives CDR1 GTSNPN, CDR2 SVGIG (reference sequence). DNA for the CDR3: TGTGCCTGGAACGGACAGCTCAACTATGGCTACACCTTC. Translated: CAWNGQLNYGYTF.

This clone was seen just once. This chain uses TRBV19 with TRBJ2-2, with 7 bases lining up with TRBD1. The CDR3 spans 16 residues. J gave up 0 bases and V 4 bases, and 5 bases lay outside the gene matches. Germline V gene lookup returns CDR1 LNHDA and CDR2 SQIVND (reference sequence). This chain's CDR3 is CASSTKTGANTGELFF. The CDR3 nucleotides are TGTGCCAGTAGTACCAAAACAGGGGCGAACACCGGGGAGCTGTTTTTT.